This TCR beta chain was profiled in a study of T-cell reconstitution after alpha-beta-depleted transplantation in children. The CDR3 totals 15 residues. Trimming shortened V by 0 bases and J by 2 bases, and 11 bases separated the two germline ends. Germline CDR1 reads SGHRS; CDR2 reads YFSETQ. This clonotype was counted ten times or more. Unique molecular identifiers were incorporated into the prepared TCRbeta library. Via MiXCR, TCRdb re-called the PCR reads, giving one row per CDR3 protein. The repertoire holds some 180,000 distinct CDR3 sequences, approximately 6.3% seen once, with 4.5% to 6.5% in the top ten.

The sample was PBMCs, taken before TCRalphabeta/CD19-depleted stem cell transplant. The V gene is TRBV5-1, the J gene TRBJ2-5, with D hard to call. This sequence was found in a boy aged 2-15 years with acute lymphoblastic leukemia, due to receive a stem cell transplant. CDR3: CASSLAVEIQETQYF. The CDR3 nucleotides read TGCGCCAGCAGCTTGGCCGTAGAAATACAAGAGACCCAGTACTTC. The full variable domain, in which reference TRBV5-1 and TRBJ2-5 provide the parts outside the CDR3, is KAGVTQTPRYLIKTRGQQVTLSCSPISGHRSVSWYQQTPGQGLQFLFEYFSETQRNKGNFPGRFSGRQFSNSRSEMNVSTLELGDSALYLCASSLAVEIQETQYFGPGTRLLVL.